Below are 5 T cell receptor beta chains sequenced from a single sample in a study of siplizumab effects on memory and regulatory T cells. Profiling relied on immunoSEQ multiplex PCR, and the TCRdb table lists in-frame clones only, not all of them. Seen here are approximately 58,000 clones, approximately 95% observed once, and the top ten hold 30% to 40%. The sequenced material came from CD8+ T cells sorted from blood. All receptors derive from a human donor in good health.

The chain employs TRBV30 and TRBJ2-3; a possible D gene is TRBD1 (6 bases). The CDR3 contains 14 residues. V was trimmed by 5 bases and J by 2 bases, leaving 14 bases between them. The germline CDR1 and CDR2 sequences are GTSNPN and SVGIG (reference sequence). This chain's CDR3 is CAWVDSEATDTQYF. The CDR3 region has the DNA TGTGCCTGGGTGGACAGCGAAGCCACAGATACGCAGTATTTT.

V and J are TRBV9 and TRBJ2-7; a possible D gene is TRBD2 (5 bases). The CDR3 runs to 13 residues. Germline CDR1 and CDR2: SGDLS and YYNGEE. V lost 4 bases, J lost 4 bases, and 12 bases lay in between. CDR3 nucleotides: TGTGCCAGCAGCCCCTTTGCGGGTTACGAGCAGTACTTC. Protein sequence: CASSPFAGYEQYF.

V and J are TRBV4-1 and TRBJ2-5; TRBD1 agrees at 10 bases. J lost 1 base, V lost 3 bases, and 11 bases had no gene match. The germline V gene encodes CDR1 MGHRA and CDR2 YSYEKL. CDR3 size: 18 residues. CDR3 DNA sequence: TGCGCCAGCAGCCACGACCCCGGGGACAGGGGCTTCCAAGAGACCCAGTACTTC. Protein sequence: CASSHDPGDRGFQETQYF.

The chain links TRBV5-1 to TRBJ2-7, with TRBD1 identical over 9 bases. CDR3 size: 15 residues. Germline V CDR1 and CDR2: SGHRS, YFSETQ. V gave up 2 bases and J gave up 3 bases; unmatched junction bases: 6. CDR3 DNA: TGCGCCAGCAGCTTCGGGACAGGGCCGGGCTACGAGCAGTACTTC. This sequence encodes CASSFGTGPGYEQYF.

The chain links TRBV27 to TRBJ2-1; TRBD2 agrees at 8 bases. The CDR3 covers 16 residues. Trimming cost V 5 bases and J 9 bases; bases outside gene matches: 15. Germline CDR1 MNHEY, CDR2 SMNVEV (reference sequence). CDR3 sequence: CASSHTQRELRGEQFF. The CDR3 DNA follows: TGTGCCAGCAGTCACACCCAGCGGGAGCTGCGGGGTGAGCAGTTCTTC.